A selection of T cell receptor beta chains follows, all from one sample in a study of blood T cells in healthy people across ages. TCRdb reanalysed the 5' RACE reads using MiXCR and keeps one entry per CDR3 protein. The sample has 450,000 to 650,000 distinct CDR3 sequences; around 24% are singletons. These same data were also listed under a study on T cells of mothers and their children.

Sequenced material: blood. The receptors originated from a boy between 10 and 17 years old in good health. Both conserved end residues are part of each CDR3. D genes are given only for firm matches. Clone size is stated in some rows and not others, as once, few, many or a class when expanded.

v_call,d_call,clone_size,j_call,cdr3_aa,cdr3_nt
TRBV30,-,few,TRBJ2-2,CAWRDYRVTGELFF,TGTGCCTGGAGGGACTATCGGGTCACCGGGGAGCTGTTTTTT
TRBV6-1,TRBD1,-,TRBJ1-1,CASNEVSRDRGEAFF,TGTGCCAGCAACGAGGTCTCCAGGGACAGGGGTGAAGCTTTCTTT
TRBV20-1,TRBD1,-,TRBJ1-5,CSAREAGGGNQPQHF,TGCAGTGCTAGAGAGGCAGGGGGCGGCAATCAGCCCCAGCATTTT
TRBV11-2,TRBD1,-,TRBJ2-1,CASSSPQGDRGRREQFF,TGTGCCAGCAGCTCCCCGCAGGGGGACAGGGGTCGGCGGGAGCAGTTCTTC
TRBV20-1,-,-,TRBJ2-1,CSARGGPAQFF,TGCAGTGCTAGAGGGGGCCCTGCGCAGTTCTTC
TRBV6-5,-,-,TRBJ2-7,CASSYRDFPYEQYF,TGTGCCAGCAGTTACAGGGACTTCCCCTACGAGCAGTACTTC
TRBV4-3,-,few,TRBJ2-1,CASSQDSFRSSYNEQFF,TGCGCCAGCAGCCAAGATTCGTTCAGGAGCTCCTACAATGAGCAGTTCTTC
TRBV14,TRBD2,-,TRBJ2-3,CASSQDHPGLAGDTDTQYF,TGTGCCAGCAGCCAAGATCACCCGGGACTAGCGGGGGACACAGATACGCAGTATTTT
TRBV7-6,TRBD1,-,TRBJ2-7,CASSANRGPYEQYF,TGTGCCAGCAGCGCAAACAGGGGGCCCTACGAGCAGTACTTC
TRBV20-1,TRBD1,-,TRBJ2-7,CSAKMGQSFTYEQYF,TGCAGTGCTAAAATGGGACAGTCCTTTACCTACGAGCAGTACTTC
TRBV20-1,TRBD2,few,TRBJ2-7,CSADVPGLAGGTTYEQYF,TGCAGTGCTGATGTCCCGGGACTAGCGGGGGGGACCACCTACGAGCAGTACTTC
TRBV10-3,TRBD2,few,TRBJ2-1,CAISELGGSYNEQFF,TGTGCCATCAGTGAATTGGGCGGGAGCTACAATGAGCAGTTCTTC
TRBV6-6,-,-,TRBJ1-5,CASSATRGNQPQHF,TGTGCCAGCAGTGCAACTAGGGGGAATCAGCCCCAGCATTTT
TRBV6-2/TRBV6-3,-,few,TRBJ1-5,CASATGTNQPQHF,TGTGCCAGCGCGACAGGTACCAATCAGCCCCAGCATTTT
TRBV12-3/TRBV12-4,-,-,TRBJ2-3,CASSFASKDTQYF,TGTGCCAGCAGTTTTGCGAGCAAGGATACGCAGTATTTT
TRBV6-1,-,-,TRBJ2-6,CASSPQTRSSGANVLTF,TGTGCCAGCAGTCCCCAGACACGTAGCTCTGGGGCCAACGTCCTGACTTTC
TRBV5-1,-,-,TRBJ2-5,CASSLDWDGKGTQYF,TGCGCCAGCAGCTTGGATTGGGACGGCAAAGGGACCCAGTACTTC
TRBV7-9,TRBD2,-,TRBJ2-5,CASSSPAGGLEETQYF,TGTGCCAGCAGCTCCCCAGCGGGGGGGCTGGAAGAGACCCAGTACTTC
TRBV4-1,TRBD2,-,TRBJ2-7,CASSQDTSGNPSYEQYF,TGCGCCAGCAGCCAAGATACTAGCGGGAACCCTTCCTACGAGCAGTACTTC
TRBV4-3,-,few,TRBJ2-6,CASSQEGSSSGANVLTF,TGCGCCAGCAGCCAAGAGGGCAGCTCCTCTGGGGCCAACGTCCTGACTTTC
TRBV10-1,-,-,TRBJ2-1,CASNRGTLGQFF,TGCGCCAGCAACCGGGGGACCTTGGGGCAGTTCTTC
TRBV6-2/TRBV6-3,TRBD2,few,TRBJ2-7,CAGSYSPSGSYEQYF,TGTGCCGGCAGTTACTCTCCTAGCGGGAGTTACGAGCAGTACTTC
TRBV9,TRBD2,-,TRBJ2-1,CASSVGLAVTNEQFF,TGTGCCAGCAGCGTTGGACTAGCGGTCACAAATGAGCAGTTCTTC
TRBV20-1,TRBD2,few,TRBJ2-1,CSADTGLADNEQFF,TGCAGTGCCGATACGGGACTAGCGGACAATGAGCAGTTCTTC
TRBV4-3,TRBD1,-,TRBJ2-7,CASSQGQGAGEQYF,TGCGCCAGCAGCCAAGGACAGGGAGCCGGCGAGCAGTACTTC
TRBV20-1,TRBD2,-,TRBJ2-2,CSAKGGGRALSANTGELFF,TGCAGTGCCAAAGGCGGCGGGAGGGCCCTCTCCGCGAACACCGGGGAGCTGTTTTTT
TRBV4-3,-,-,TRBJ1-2,CASSQGRVNGYTF,TGCGCCAGCAGCCAAGGAAGGGTGAACGGCTACACCTTC
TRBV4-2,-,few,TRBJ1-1,CASSQDRRNTEAFF,TGTGCCAGCAGCCAAGATAGGCGGAACACTGAAGCTTTCTTT
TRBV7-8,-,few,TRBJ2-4,CASSLVSGGDIQYF,TGTGCCAGCAGCTTAGTTTCAGGAGGAGACATTCAGTACTTC
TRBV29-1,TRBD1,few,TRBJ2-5,CSVEDSRGRETQYF,TGCAGCGTTGAAGATTCCAGGGGGCGGGAGACCCAGTACTTC
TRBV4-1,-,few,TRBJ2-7,CASSQELAGYEQYF,TGCGCCAGCAGCCAAGAACTTGCGGGGTACGAGCAGTACTTC
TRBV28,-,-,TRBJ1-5,CASSQGGQPQHF,TGTGCCAGCAGCCAGGGAGGTCAGCCCCAGCATTTT
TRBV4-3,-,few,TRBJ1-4,CASSQDGGTTMGNEKLFF,TGCGCCAGCAGCCAAGATGGAGGGACCACCATGGGTAATGAAAAACTGTTTTTT
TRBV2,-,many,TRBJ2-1,CATTGGRYNEQFF,TGTGCCACTACCGGGGGCCGATACAATGAGCAGTTCTTC
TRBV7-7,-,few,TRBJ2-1,CASSLAGQDGDAQFF,TGTGCTAGCAGCTTAGCTGGACAAGACGGCGATGCGCAGTTCTTC
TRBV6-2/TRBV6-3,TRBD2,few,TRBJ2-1,CASSSASGRLGEQFF,TGTGCCAGCAGTTCTGCTAGCGGGAGATTAGGTGAGCAGTTCTTC
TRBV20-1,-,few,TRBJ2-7,CSASSGLARRTYEQYF,TGCAGTGCCAGCAGCGGGCTAGCCAGGCGTACCTACGAGCAGTACTTC
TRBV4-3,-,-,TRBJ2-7,CASSQDYPSSREQYF,TGCGCCAGCAGCCAAGACTATCCCTCGTCTAGGGAGCAGTACTTC
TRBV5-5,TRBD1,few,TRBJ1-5,CASSLAPGTESNQPQHF,TGTGCCAGCAGCTTGGCCCCCGGGACAGAGAGCAATCAGCCCCAGCATTTT
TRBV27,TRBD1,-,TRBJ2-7,CASSSGLTGTYEQYF,TGTGCCAGCAGTTCCGGACTGACAGGGACCTACGAGCAGTACTTC
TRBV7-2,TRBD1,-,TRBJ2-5,CASSFSGTGLETQYF,TGTGCCAGCAGCTTCAGTGGGACAGGGCTAGAGACCCAGTACTTC
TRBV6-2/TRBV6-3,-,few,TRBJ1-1,CASSPSVLGGTEAFF,TGTGCCAGCAGTCCCTCTGTATTGGGGGGCACTGAAGCTTTCTTT
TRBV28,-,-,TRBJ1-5,CASSEGQQPQHF,TGTGCCAGCAGTGAAGGACAGCAGCCCCAGCATTTT
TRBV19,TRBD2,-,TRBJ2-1,CASSMTSGGAAYNEQFF,TGTGCCAGTAGTATGACTAGCGGGGGGGCAGCCTACAATGAGCAGTTCTTC
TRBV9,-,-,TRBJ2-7,CASSVGLVGTYEQYF,TGTGCCAGCAGCGTAGGACTAGTGGGAACCTACGAGCAGTACTTC
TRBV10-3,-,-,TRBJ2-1,CAISEPTAGKAYNEQFF,TGTGCCATCAGTGAGCCGACCGCAGGGAAGGCTTACAATGAGCAGTTCTTC
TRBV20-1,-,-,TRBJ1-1,CSAFWGDPGNTNTEAFF,TGCAGTGCCTTTTGGGGGGACCCGGGGAACACAAACACTGAAGCTTTCTTT
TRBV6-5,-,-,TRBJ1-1,CASISPGLEAFF,TGTGCCAGCATCTCTCCGGGGTTGGAAGCTTTCTTT
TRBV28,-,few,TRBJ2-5,CASSSDEGQETQYF,TGTGCCAGCAGCTCGGACGAAGGACAAGAGACCCAGTACTTC
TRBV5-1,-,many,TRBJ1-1,CASKASMNTEAFF,TGCGCCAGCAAGGCTTCCATGAACACTGAAGCTTTCTTT
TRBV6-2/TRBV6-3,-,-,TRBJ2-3,CASSEGKEYTQYF,TGTGCCAGCAGTGAGGGAAAGGAATATACGCAGTATTTT
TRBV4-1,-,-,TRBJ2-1,CASSPRSSLEQFF,TGCGCCAGCAGCCCAAGATCCTCCCTTGAGCAGTTCTTC